Listed here is a single T cell receptor (beta chain). Its target is not known. The source of the sample is a study of neurological immune-mediated disorders. The study, taken as a whole, reports: Private repertoires in all groups were suggested, as expanded clones shared no CDR3 amino acid sequences across subjects.

Germline CDR1 reads WNHNN; CDR2 reads SYGVQD (reference sequence). V shed 2 bases and J shed 4 bases, with 5 bases lying between them. This CDR3 has 13 amino acids. A single record per CDR3 protein comes from TCRdb applying MiXCR to the 5' RACE reads. The sample consists of 55,000 to 75,000 distinct CDR3 sequences, roughly 12% of them appearing once. The chain has TRBV10-1 and TRBJ2-2; D uncertain. The sample taken for sequencing was PBMCs. This TCR was recovered from a woman aged 60 to 75 with HTLV-1-associated myelopathy (HAM/TSP). The CDR3 here is CASSETCTGELFF. The DNA of the CDR3 is TGCGCCAGCAGTGAGACGTGCACCGGGGAGCTGTTTTTT.